This TCR beta chain was sequenced for a study of identical twins. Study findings and constraints: Where beta out-of-frame sequences were concerned, excess twin sharing was weaker. Carriage of fewer insertions was seen in abundant cord blood beta clonotypes, whereas memory repertoires showed none. Partly confounded zero-insertion analyses could result from invariant MAIT and iNKT cells.

Note on this clonotype: Its antigen is undetermined.

Healthy Caucasians were all of the donors. V was pared by 2 bases and J by 4 bases, with 6 bases of the junction left unmatched. There are 16 residues in the CDR3. Germline V CDR1 and CDR2: MNHEY, SVGEGT. TCRdb used MiXCR to reprocess the 5' RACE reads, holding one entry per CDR3 protein. Counted here are some 900,000 distinct CDR3 sequences, over 9% occurring once; the ten biggest clones make up 1.5% to 2%. These data were also reused for a study on yellow fever vaccine responses in identical twins.

The chain carries TRBV6-2 or TRBV6-3 and TRBJ2-1, with 9 bases aligning to TRBD1. This sequence was found in a woman younger than 35 in good health. Source material: PBMCs. The CDR3 sequence is CASSYGTGKEYNEQFF. The CDR3 DNA reads as TGTGCCAGCAGTTACGGGACAGGGAAAGAGTACAATGAGCAGTTCTTC.